This T cell receptor (beta chain) appears in the sequencing data of a study of T cell repertoires in cytomegalovirus infection. General study findings and limits: The cumulative frequency of public TCR beta families identified carriers of CMV plus the relevant HLA.

This clonotype appeared many times. What it binds is not known. Germline assignment: CDR1 MNHEY and CDR2 SMNVEV (reference sequence). With V trimmed by 8 bases and J by 6 bases, 1 base remained unmatched. The CDR3 has 12 amino acids. TCRdb passed the reads through MiXCR, listing each CDR3 protein once. The table records about 490,000 distinct CDR3 sequences, more than 15% of them present only once. The sequencing input was CD8+ T cells from PBMCs. The TCR was taken from a human donor in good health (CMV status not recorded). Some clones in this sample may be carry-over from other donors' samples. This chain uses TRBV27 with TRBJ2-7; 13 bases map to TRBD2. CDR3 DNA sequence: TGTGCCAGCGGGACTAGCGGGATCGAGCAGTACTTC. Protein sequence: CASGTSGIEQYF.